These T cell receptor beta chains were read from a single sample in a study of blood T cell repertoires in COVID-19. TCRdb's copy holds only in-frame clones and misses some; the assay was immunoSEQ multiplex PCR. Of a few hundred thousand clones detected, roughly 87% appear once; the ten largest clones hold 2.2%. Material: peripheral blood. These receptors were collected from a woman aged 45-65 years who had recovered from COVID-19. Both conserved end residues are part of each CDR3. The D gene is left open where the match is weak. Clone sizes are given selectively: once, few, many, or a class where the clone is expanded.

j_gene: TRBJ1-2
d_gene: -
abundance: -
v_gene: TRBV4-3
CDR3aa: CASSQDFGDLHTF
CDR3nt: TGCGCCAGCAGCCAAGATTTCGGAGATCTCCACACCTTC

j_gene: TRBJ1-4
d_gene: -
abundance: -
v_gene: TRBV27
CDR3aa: CASGNYATNEKLFF
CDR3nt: TGTGCCAGCGGAAACTATGCAACTAATGAAAAACTGTTTTTT

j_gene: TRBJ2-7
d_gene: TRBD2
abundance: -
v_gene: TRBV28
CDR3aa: CASSSGLAREQYF
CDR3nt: TGTGCCAGCAGCTCCGGACTAGCGCGAGAGCAGTACTTC

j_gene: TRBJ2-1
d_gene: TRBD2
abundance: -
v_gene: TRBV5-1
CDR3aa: CASSSLAGGQNEQFF
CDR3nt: TGCGCCAGCAGCTCACTAGCGGGGGGGCAGAATGAGCAGTTCTTC

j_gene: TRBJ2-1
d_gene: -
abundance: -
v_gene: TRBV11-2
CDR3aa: CASSFRAGDNEQFF
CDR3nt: TGTGCCAGCAGCTTTAGGGCAGGGGACAATGAGCAGTTCTTC

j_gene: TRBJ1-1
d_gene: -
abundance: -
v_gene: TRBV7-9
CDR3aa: CASSLFSGRVNTEAFF
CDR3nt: TGTGCCAGCAGCTTATTCTCCGGGAGAGTGAACACTGAAGCTTTCTTT

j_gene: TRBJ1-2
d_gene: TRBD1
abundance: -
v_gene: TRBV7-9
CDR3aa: CASSPGQGYGYTF
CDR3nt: TGTGCCAGCTCGCCGGGACAGGGTTATGGCTACACCTTC

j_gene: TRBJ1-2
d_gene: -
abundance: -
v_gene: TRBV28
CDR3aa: CASSSYNRVPYGYTF
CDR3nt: TGTGCCAGCAGTTCTTACAACAGGGTCCCGTATGGCTACACCTTC

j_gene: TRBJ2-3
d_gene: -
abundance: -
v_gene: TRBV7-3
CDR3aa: CASSLTGGTDTQYF
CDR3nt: TGTGCCAGCAGCTTAACAGGGGGAACAGATACGCAGTATTTT

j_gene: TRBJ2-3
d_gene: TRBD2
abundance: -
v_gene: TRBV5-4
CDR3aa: CASSSGLAGITDTQYF
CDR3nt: TGTGCCAGCAGCTCCGGACTAGCGGGGATCACAGATACGCAGTATTTT

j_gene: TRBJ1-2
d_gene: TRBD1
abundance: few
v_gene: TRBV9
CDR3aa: CASSPDRGLGGYTF
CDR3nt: TGTGCCAGCAGCCCGGACAGGGGGCTTGGAGGCTACACCTTC

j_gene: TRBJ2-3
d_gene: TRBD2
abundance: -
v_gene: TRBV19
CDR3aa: CASSIAERESDTQYF
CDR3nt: TGTGCCAGTAGTATAGCTGAGCGGGAATCAGATACGCAGTATTTT

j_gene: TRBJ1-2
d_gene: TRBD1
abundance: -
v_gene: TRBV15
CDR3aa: CATSRVGTGGIGGYTF
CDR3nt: TGTGCCACCAGCAGAGTTGGGACAGGGGGAATCGGTGGCTACACCTTC

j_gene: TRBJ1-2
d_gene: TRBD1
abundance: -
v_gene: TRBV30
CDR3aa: CAWRPGTGNGYTF
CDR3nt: TGTGCCTGGAGGCCGGGGACAGGGAATGGCTACACCTTC

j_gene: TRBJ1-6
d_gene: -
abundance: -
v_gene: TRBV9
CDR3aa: CASSGGTDYNSPLHF
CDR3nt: TGTGCCAGCAGCGGCGGGACGGACTATAATTCACCCCTCCACTTT

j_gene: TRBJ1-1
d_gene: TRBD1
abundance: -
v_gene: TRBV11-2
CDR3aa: CASSSGQGATEAFF
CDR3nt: TGTGCCAGCAGCTCGGGACAGGGGGCCACTGAAGCTTTCTTT

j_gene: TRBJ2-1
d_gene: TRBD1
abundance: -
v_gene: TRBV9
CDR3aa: CASSKTGASSYNEQFF
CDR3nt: TGTGCCAGCAGCAAAACAGGGGCCAGCTCCTACAATGAGCAGTTCTTC

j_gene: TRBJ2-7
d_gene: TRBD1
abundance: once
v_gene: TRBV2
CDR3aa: CASSWTGRYEQYF
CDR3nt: TGTGCCAGCAGTTGGACAGGCAGGTACGAGCAGTACTTC

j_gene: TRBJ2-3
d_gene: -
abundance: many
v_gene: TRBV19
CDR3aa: CASNRGTEPTDTQYF
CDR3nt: TGTGCCAGTAATAGGGGGACGGAACCCACAGATACGCAGTATTTT

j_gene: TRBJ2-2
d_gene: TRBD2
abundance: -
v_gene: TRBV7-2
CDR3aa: CASSLAGTSRGTGELFF
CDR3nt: TGTGCCAGCAGCTTAGCCGGGACTAGTCGTGGCACCGGGGAGCTGTTTTTT

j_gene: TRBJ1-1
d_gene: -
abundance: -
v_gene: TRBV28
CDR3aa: CASSFRQMNTEAFF
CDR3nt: TGTGCCAGCAGTTTTCGACAGATGAACACTGAAGCTTTCTTT

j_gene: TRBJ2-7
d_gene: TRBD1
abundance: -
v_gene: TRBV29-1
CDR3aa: CSATGQSYEQYF
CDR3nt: TGCAGCGCAACGGGACAGTCCTACGAGCAGTACTTC

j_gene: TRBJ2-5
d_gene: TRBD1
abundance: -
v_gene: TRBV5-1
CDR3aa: CASSLQGLEETQYF
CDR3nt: TGCGCCAGCAGCTTACAGGGGCTGGAAGAGACCCAGTACTTC

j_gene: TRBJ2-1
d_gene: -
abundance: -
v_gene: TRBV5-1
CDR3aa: CASSTRSGGLRDEQFF
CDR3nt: TGCGCCAGCAGCACACGATCAGGGGGGCTCAGAGATGAGCAGTTCTTC

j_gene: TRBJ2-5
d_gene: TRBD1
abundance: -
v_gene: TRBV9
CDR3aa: CASSSRDRGRETQYF
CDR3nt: TGTGCCAGCAGCAGCCGGGACAGGGGGCGAGAGACCCAGTACTTC

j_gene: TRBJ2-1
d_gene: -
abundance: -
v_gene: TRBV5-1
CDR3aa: CASSPPGDEQFF
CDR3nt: TGCGCCAGCAGCCCTCCGGGGGATGAGCAGTTCTTC

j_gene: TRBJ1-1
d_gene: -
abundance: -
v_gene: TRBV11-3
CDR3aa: CASSFSGGTEAFF
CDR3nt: TGTGCCAGCAGCTTCTCGGGGGGCACTGAAGCTTTCTTT

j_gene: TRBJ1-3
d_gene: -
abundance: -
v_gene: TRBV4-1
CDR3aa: CASSARDSGNTIYF
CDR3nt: TGCGCCAGCAGCGCCAGGGATTCTGGAAACACCATATATTTT

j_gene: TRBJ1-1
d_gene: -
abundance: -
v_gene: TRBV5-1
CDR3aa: CASSSRGRTNTEAFF
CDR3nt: TGCGCCAGCAGCTCCAGGGGACGGACGAACACTGAAGCTTTCTTT

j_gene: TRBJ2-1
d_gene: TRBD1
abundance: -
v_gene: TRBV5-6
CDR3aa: CASSRAGGSFVGEQFF
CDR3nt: TGTGCCAGCAGCAGGGCAGGGGGTTCGTTCGTGGGTGAGCAGTTCTTC

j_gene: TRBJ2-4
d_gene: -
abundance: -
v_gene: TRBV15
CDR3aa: CATSRPSSAKNIQYF
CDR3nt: TGTGCCACTAGCAGACCCTCGTCGGCCAAAAACATTCAGTACTTC

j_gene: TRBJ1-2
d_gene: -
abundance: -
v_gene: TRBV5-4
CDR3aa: CASSLAGVLYGYTF
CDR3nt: TGTGCCAGCAGCTTGGCGGGGGTCCTCTATGGCTACACCTTC

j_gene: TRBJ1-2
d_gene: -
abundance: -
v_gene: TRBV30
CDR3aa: CAWSVEWARATYGYTF
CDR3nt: TGTGCCTGGAGTGTAGAATGGGCCAGAGCAACCTATGGCTACACCTTC

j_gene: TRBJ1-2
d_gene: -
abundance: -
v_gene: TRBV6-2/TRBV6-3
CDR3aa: CASSYGLAWGYGYTF
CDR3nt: TGTGCCAGCAGTTATGGCCTAGCCTGGGGCTATGGCTACACCTTC

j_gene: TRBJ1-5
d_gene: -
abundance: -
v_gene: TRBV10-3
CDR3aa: CAISQDSQPQHF
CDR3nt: TGTGCCATCAGTCAGGATAGTCAGCCCCAGCATTTT

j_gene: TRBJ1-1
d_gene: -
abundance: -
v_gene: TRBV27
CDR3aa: CASKPQGNTEAFF
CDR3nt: TGTGCCAGCAAACCTCAGGGGAACACTGAAGCTTTCTTT

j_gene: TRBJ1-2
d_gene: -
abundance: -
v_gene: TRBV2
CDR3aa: CASSVTGYGYTF
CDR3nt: TGTGCCAGCAGTGTGACAGGCTATGGCTACACCTTC

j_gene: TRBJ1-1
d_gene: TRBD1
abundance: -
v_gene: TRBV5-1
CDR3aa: CASLNVRDSELNTEAFF
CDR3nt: TGCGCCAGCTTAAATGTTCGGGACAGTGAATTGAACACTGAAGCTTTCTTT

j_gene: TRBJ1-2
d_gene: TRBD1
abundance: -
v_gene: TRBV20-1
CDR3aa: CSASPSGQGGYANYGYTF
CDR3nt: TGCAGTGCTAGTCCGTCGGGACAGGGCGGGTATGCTAACTATGGCTACACCTTC

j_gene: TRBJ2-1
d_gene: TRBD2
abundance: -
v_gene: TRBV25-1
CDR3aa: CASSAKLAGVGREQFF
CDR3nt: TGTGCCAGCAGCGCAAAACTAGCGGGAGTCGGCCGTGAGCAGTTCTTC

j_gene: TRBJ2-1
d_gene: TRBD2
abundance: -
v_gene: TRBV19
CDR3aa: CASSMAGVAGVHNEQFF
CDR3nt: TGTGCCAGTAGTATGGCCGGCGTAGCGGGAGTCCACAATGAGCAGTTCTTC

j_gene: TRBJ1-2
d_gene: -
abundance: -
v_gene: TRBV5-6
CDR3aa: CASSLPAAGYTF
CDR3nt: TGTGCCAGCAGCTTACCAGCGGCGGGCTACACCTTC

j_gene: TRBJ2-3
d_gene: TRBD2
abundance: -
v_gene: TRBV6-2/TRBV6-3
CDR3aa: CASSYPGLVTDTQYF
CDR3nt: TGTGCCAGCAGTTACCCGGGACTAGTCACAGATACGCAGTATTTT

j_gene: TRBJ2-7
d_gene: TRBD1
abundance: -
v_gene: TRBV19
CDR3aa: CASSIATGGQYEQYF
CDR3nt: TGTGCCAGTAGTATAGCGACAGGGGGCCAGTACGAGCAGTACTTC

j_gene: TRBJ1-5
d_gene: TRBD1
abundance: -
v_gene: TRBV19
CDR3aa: CASSLRDRGRGSNQPQHF
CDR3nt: TGTGCCAGTAGTTTACGGGACAGGGGGCGCGGGAGCAATCAGCCCCAGCATTTT

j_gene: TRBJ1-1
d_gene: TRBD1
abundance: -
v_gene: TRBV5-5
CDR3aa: CASSRRTGSNTEAFF
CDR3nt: TGTGCCAGCAGTCGCCGGACAGGGAGTAACACTGAAGCTTTCTTT

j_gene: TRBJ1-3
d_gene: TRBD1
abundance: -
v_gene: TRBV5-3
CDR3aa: CARKPPRDRGLPSSGNTIYF
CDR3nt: TGTGCCAGAAAACCCCCGCGGGACAGGGGCCTACCTAGCTCTGGAAACACCATATATTTT

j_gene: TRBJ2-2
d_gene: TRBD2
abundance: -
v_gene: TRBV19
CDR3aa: CASSIGHLTSGRPTGELFF
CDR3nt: TGTGCCAGTAGTATTGGGCACCTGACTAGCGGGAGGCCCACCGGGGAGCTGTTTTTT

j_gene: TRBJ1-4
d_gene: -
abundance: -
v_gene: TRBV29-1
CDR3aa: CSVNINEKLFF
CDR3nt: TGCAGCGTTAATATTAATGAAAAACTGTTTTTT

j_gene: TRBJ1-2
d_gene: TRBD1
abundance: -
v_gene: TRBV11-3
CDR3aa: CASSKTGGNYGYTF
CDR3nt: TGTGCCAGCAGCAAGACAGGGGGTAACTATGGCTACACCTTC

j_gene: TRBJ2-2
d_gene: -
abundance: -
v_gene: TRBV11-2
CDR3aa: CASSAPLRDSLPNTGELFF
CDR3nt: TGTGCCAGCAGCGCTCCTTTGCGGGACAGCCTTCCTAACACCGGGGAGCTGTTTTTT

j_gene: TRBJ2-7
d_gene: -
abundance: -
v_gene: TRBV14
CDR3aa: CASSPIPGLKSGCYEQYF
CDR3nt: TGTGCCAGCAGTCCAATTCCGGGACTGAAATCTGGTTGCTACGAGCAGTACTTC

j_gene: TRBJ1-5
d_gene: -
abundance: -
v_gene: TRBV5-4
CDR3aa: CASSLLAGMGNQPQHF
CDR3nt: TGTGCCAGCAGCTTGCTTGCAGGGATGGGCAATCAGCCCCAGCATTTT

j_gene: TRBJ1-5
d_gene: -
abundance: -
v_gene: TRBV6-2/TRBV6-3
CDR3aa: CASSYSEQGSNQPQHF
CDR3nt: TGTGCCAGCAGTTACTCTGAACAGGGAAGCAATCAGCCCCAGCATTTT

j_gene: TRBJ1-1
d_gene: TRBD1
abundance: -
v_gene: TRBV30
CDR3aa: CAWSVFWRQGGTEAFF
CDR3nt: TGTGCCTGGAGTGTATTTTGGCGACAGGGGGGCACTGAAGCTTTCTTT

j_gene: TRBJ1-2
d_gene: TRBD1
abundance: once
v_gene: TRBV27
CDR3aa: CASFPQFRDRGRLLHGYTF
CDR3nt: TGTGCCAGCTTCCCGCAGTTCCGGGACAGGGGGCGCTTGCTTCATGGCTACACCTTC